The present entry profiles one T cell receptor (beta chain) with its context. In the original workflow: Estimation of nucleated cell counts was performed using reference gene primer amplification. Sequencing was performed with immunoSEQ multiplex PCR; in TCRdb, only in-frame clones are kept and a portion is missing. V and J calls and clone size are given by that table; D and trimming were obtained from the DNA. The sample consists of some 150,000 clones, approximately 83% of them appearing once. This sample was included in a study of blood T cell repertoires in COVID-19. On the study more broadly: The samples span acute and convalescent COVID-19 from the United States, Italy and Spain. Nucleic acid was either cDNA or gDNA, and it came from T cells, B-cell-depleted T cells, or PBMCs.

CDR3 size: 13 residues. Germline values: CDR1 LNHDA, CDR2 SQIVND (reference sequence). With V trimmed by 7 bases and J by 5 bases, 6 bases remained unmatched. Specimen: peripheral blood. The receptor's source is a man between 65 and 85 years old with acute or convalescent COVID-19. The V gene is TRBV19, the J gene TRBJ2-7; 9 bases align to TRBD2. Written as DNA, the CDR3 is TGTGCCAGTAAGAGGACTAGCGAGGACGAGCAGTACTTC. It is translated as CASKRTSEDEQYF.